These T cell receptor beta chains were read from a single sample in a study of blood T cells in healthy people across ages. TCRdb recomputed calls from the 5' RACE reads with MiXCR, one row per CDR3 protein. The sample contains 1.5 million to 2 million distinct CDR3 sequences, approximately 28% of which appear only once. Sequenced input: blood. Receptors originate from a woman in her twenties or thirties in good health. The CDR3 runs from the conserved cysteine through the conserved F or W. D genes are given only for firm matches. Not every row has a clone size; where given, it reads once, few, many or a size class.

d_gene: -
abundance: few
v_gene: TRBV5-4
j_gene: TRBJ1-2
CDR3nt: TGTGCCAGCAGCCCAAGTATAGGGACCTATGGCTACACCTTC
CDR3aa: CASSPSIGTYGYTF

d_gene: -
abundance: few
v_gene: TRBV12-3/TRBV12-4
j_gene: TRBJ1-1
CDR3nt: TGTGCCAGCAGTTTTTCCCTGTCGGACACTGAAGCTTTCTTT
CDR3aa: CASSFSLSDTEAFF

d_gene: -
abundance: once
v_gene: TRBV3-1
j_gene: TRBJ2-4
CDR3nt: TGTGCCAGCAGCCCCCGGGAGAAAAGTAACATTCAGTACTTC
CDR3aa: CASSPREKSNIQYF

d_gene: -
abundance: -
v_gene: TRBV29-1
j_gene: TRBJ1-2
CDR3nt: TGCAGCGTCCAGACGGACTACTATGGCTACACCTTC
CDR3aa: CSVQTDYYGYTF

d_gene: -
abundance: many
v_gene: TRBV6-5
j_gene: TRBJ1-4
CDR3nt: TGTGCCAGCAGTTACTCGAAGGGGTATAATGAAAAACTGTTTTTT
CDR3aa: CASSYSKGYNEKLFF

d_gene: TRBD1
abundance: -
v_gene: TRBV12-3/TRBV12-4
j_gene: TRBJ1-6
CDR3nt: TGTGCCAGCAGCAGACCAGCCGGGACAGGGGGTTCACCCCTCCACTTT
CDR3aa: CASSRPAGTGGSPLHF

d_gene: TRBD1
abundance: few
v_gene: TRBV20-1
j_gene: TRBJ2-2
CDR3nt: TGCAGTGCCCACCCCGGGACAGGGGCCAACACCGGGGAGCTGTTTTTT
CDR3aa: CSAHPGTGANTGELFF

d_gene: TRBD2
abundance: few
v_gene: TRBV7-9
j_gene: TRBJ2-7
CDR3nt: TGTGCCAGCAGACTAAGCGGGAGGGGGGAGCAGTACTTC
CDR3aa: CASRLSGRGEQYF

d_gene: TRBD2
abundance: -
v_gene: TRBV3-1
j_gene: TRBJ2-4
CDR3nt: TGTGCCAGCAGCCAAGCGGGATCGGGGGGTGCCAAAAACATTCAGTACTTC
CDR3aa: CASSQAGSGGAKNIQYF

d_gene: TRBD2
abundance: few
v_gene: TRBV20-1
j_gene: TRBJ2-1
CDR3nt: TGCAGGGTAGCGGGAGGTAGAAATGAGCAGTTCTTC
CDR3aa: CRVAGGRNEQFF

d_gene: TRBD1
abundance: -
v_gene: TRBV7-9
j_gene: TRBJ2-7
CDR3nt: TGTGCCAGCAGCCAGGGACAGGGAGGGAAGAACGAGCAGTACTTC
CDR3aa: CASSQGQGGKNEQYF

d_gene: TRBD1
abundance: -
v_gene: TRBV20-1
j_gene: TRBJ2-7
CDR3nt: TGCAGTGCTAGGCACCGGGACAGGACTTCCTACGAGCAGTACTTC
CDR3aa: CSARHRDRTSYEQYF

d_gene: -
abundance: -
v_gene: TRBV5-1
j_gene: TRBJ2-2
CDR3nt: TGCGCCAGCAGCTTAATAGCCCACCTCACCGGGGAGCTGTTTTTT
CDR3aa: CASSLIAHLTGELFF

d_gene: TRBD2
abundance: -
v_gene: TRBV5-1
j_gene: TRBJ2-2
CDR3nt: TGCGCCAGCAGGCCTGTAGCGGGGGCGAACACCGGGGAGCTGTTTTTT
CDR3aa: CASRPVAGANTGELFF

d_gene: -
abundance: few
v_gene: TRBV5-1
j_gene: TRBJ2-3
CDR3nt: TGCGCCAGCAGCTTGGAAGTTGGGGAACCCGATACGCAGTATTTT
CDR3aa: CASSLEVGEPDTQYF

d_gene: TRBD1
abundance: -
v_gene: TRBV28
j_gene: TRBJ2-3
CDR3nt: TGTGCCAGCAGTTCACCGACAGGGGATCCGACAGATACGCAGTATTTT
CDR3aa: CASSSPTGDPTDTQYF

d_gene: -
abundance: few
v_gene: TRBV20-1
j_gene: TRBJ2-7
CDR3nt: TGCAGCGCTGAGGGAGGGGACAGGTACAGCGAGCAGTACTTC
CDR3aa: CSAEGGDRYSEQYF

d_gene: TRBD1
abundance: many
v_gene: TRBV29-1
j_gene: TRBJ2-7
CDR3nt: TGCAGCGTTGACCAGGGGGCAGAGTACGAGCAGTACTTC
CDR3aa: CSVDQGAEYEQYF

d_gene: -
abundance: many
v_gene: TRBV10-1
j_gene: TRBJ2-1
CDR3nt: TGCGCCAGCAGTGAGTCGTTGGGGGGAGAGTACAATGAGCAGTTCTTC
CDR3aa: CASSESLGGEYNEQFF

d_gene: TRBD2
abundance: -
v_gene: TRBV6-4
j_gene: TRBJ2-1
CDR3nt: TGTGCCAGCAGTGAAATATATAGCGGGGCTAGGAATGAGCAGTTCTTC
CDR3aa: CASSEIYSGARNEQFF

d_gene: -
abundance: many
v_gene: TRBV27
j_gene: TRBJ2-1
CDR3nt: TGTGCCAGCAGTTTTTCCTCAAATGAGCAGTTCTTC
CDR3aa: CASSFSSNEQFF

d_gene: TRBD1
abundance: few
v_gene: TRBV5-1
j_gene: TRBJ2-2
CDR3nt: TGCGCCAGCAGCCCTCGACAGGGACGAGACACCGGGGAGCTGTTTTTT
CDR3aa: CASSPRQGRDTGELFF

d_gene: -
abundance: few
v_gene: TRBV7-2
j_gene: TRBJ2-1
CDR3nt: TGTGCCAGCAGCCCCCCGGGGGTGGTTGCGGATGAGCAGTTCTTC
CDR3aa: CASSPPGVVADEQFF